These T cell receptor beta chains were read from a single sample in a study of control samples from healthy donors and cancer patients. Measured with immunoSEQ multiplex PCR; TCRdb has only the in-frame clones, and not every one. The data hold 150,000 to 200,000 clones, with roughly 89% observed a single time. Material: blood. These receptors originate from a young woman in good health. The CDR3 runs from the conserved cysteine through the conserved F or W. Each record gives: J gene, D gene, V gene, clone size, CDR3 DNA, CDR3 protein. The D gene is left open where the match is weak. Clone size, where shown, is once, few, many, or a class for clones that have expanded.

TRBJ2-1 TRBD1 TRBV11-3 . TGTGCCAGCAGCTTAGAGACCGGGACAGGGGGCAATGAGCAGTTCTTC CASSLETGTGGNEQFF
TRBJ1-1 TRBD1 TRBV18 . TGTGCCAGCTCACCAAAAGGAGGGGGCGCGGGGGAAGCTTTCTTT CASSPKGGGAGEAFF
TRBJ2-7 . TRBV5-1 . TGCGCCAGCAGCTCAGGGTTCGAGCAGTACTTC CASSSGFEQYF
TRBJ2-3 TRBD2 TRBV2 . TGTGCCAGCAGTCTAGCGGGAGGGCCCGGGGATACGCAGTATTTT CASSLAGGPGDTQYF
TRBJ2-2 . TRBV6-2/TRBV6-3 few TGTGCCAGCAGCCTCCAACTGACCGGGGAGCTGTTTTTT CASSLQLTGELFF
TRBJ2-3 TRBD2 TRBV4-2 . TGTGCCAGCAGCCAAGAGCGGGGGGCCTCAGATACGCAGTATTTT CASSQERGASDTQYF
TRBJ1-5 . TRBV2 . TGTGCCAGCAGTGAAGCGCTTCGGGGCAATCAGCCCCAGCATTTT CASSEALRGNQPQHF
TRBJ2-2 TRBD2 TRBV7-9 few TGTGCCAGCAGCCCCGGGGGGGCCGGGGAGCTGTTTTTT CASSPGGAGELFF
TRBJ2-5 . TRBV27 . TGTGCCAGCAGCGCAGGGTGGCGGACTCTCCAAGAGACCCAGTACTTC CASSAGWRTLQETQYF
TRBJ2-7 TRBD2 TRBV7-6 . TGTGCCAGCAGCCCAGGACTAGCGGCCGAGCAGTACTTC CASSPGLAAEQYF
TRBJ2-7 . TRBV5-5 . TGTGCCAGCAACACCGGGACAACAACCTACGAGCAGTACTTC CASNTGTTTYEQYF
TRBJ2-1 TRBD2 TRBV3-1/TRBV3-2 . TGTGCCAGCAGCCTAACCGGGACTAGCGGGAGGGATGAGCAGTTCTTC CASSLTGTSGRDEQFF
TRBJ2-3 . TRBV11-2 . TGTGCCAGCAGCTTACGGCGAGATACGCAGTATTTT CASSLRRDTQYF
TRBJ2-2 TRBD2 TRBV23-1 . TGCGCCAGCAGTCATACGGCGGGAGACACCGGGGAGCTGTTTTTT CASSHTAGDTGELFF
TRBJ2-7 . TRBV28 . TGTGCCAGCAGTTTTCTGGGTCCTAGCGCCTACGAGCAGTACTTC CASSFLGPSAYEQYF
TRBJ2-3 TRBD2 TRBV18 once TGTGCCAGCTCACCCCTCGGGACTAGCGGGACTAGCACAGATACGCAGTATTTT CASSPLGTSGTSTDTQYF
TRBJ1-1 . TRBV7-2 . TGTGCCAGCAGCTTAGGGCAGGGCGTCGGTGCTTTCTTT CASSLGQGVGAFF
TRBJ2-2 TRBD1 TRBV4-1 . TGCGCCAGCAGCACCCGGGACAGGGCGAACACCGGGGAGCTGTTTTTT CASSTRDRANTGELFF
TRBJ2-6 . TRBV24-1 . TGTGCCACCAGCGATGGCTCTGGGGCCAACGTCCTGACTTTC CATSDGSGANVLTF
TRBJ1-2 . TRBV10-3 . TGTGCCATCAGTGAGTGGGGGGACTATGGCTACACCTTC CAISEWGDYGYTF
TRBJ2-7 . TRBV7-9 few TGTGCCAGCAGCCCCGGGTCCTACGAGCAGTACTTC CASSPGSYEQYF
TRBJ2-3 . TRBV6-5 once TGTGCCAGCAGTTGGACAGACACAGATACGCAGTATTTT CASSWTDTDTQYF
TRBJ1-5 . TRBV6-1 few TGTGCCAGCAGTGAAGGGAGTACTCATCAGCCCCAGCATTTT CASSEGSTHQPQHF
TRBJ2-5 TRBD2 TRBV6-6 . TGTGCCAGCAGCCCACTAGCGGGGGGGCAGACCCAGTACTTC CASSPLAGGQTQYF
TRBJ1-5 . TRBV12-3/TRBV12-4 . TGTGCCAGCAGTTTGAAGGGAGCGCAGCCCCAGCATTTT CASSLKGAQPQHF
TRBJ2-1 TRBD2 TRBV30 . TGTGCCTGGAGTGTAGTAGCGGGACCCTACAATGAGCAGTTCTTC CAWSVVAGPYNEQFF
TRBJ1-4 TRBD1 TRBV5-1 . TGCGCCAGCAAGGCAGGGGGTAATGAAAAACTGTTTTTT CASKAGGNEKLFF
TRBJ1-6 . TRBV14 . TGTGCCAGCAGCCAAGTTGGGGTTCACCTCCACTTT CASSQVGVHLHF
TRBJ1-2 . TRBV20-1 . TGCAGTGCTAGATCGATCTATGGCTACACCTTC CSARSIYGYTF
TRBJ1-5 . TRBV5-6 . TGTGCCAGCAGCTTGTGGAATAGCAATCAGCCCCAGCATTTT CASSLWNSNQPQHF
TRBJ2-3 TRBD2 TRBV5-6 . TGTGCCAGCAGCGGACTAGACCTCAGCACAGATACGCAGTATTTT CASSGLDLSTDTQYF
TRBJ2-2 TRBD2 TRBV6-4 . TGTGCCAGCAGTGACTCCGCGGGGGACACCGGGGAGCTGTTTTTT CASSDSAGDTGELFF
TRBJ2-2 . TRBV27 . TGTGCCAGCAGTTTGAGAAACACCAACACCGGGGAGCTGTTTTTT CASSLRNTNTGELFF
TRBJ2-3 TRBD1 TRBV6-1 . TGTGCCAGCAGTGGGGACAGGGGGCGCGGTACAGATACGCAGTATTTT CASSGDRGRGTDTQYF
TRBJ1-3 TRBD1 TRBV25-1 . TGTGCCAGCAGTGTAGACAGGGACTCTGGAAACACCATATATTTT CASSVDRDSGNTIYF
TRBJ2-1 TRBD1 TRBV11-2 once TGTGCCAGCAGCTTGACAGGGTGGGGTGAGCAGTTCTTC CASSLTGWGEQFF
TRBJ1-1 TRBD1 TRBV28 . TGTGCCAGCACCATACCGGGACAGGGGGCCGCAAGGGCTTTCTTT CASTIPGQGAARAFF
TRBJ2-2 . TRBV7-2 . TGTGCCAGCAGCCCGGGACTTCACGGGGAGCTGTTTTTT CASSPGLHGELFF
TRBJ2-7 . TRBV5-1 . TGCGCCAGCAGCTTGGTGGAGGGCTCCTACGAGCAGTACTTC CASSLVEGSYEQYF
TRBJ1-2 TRBD1 TRBV12-3/TRBV12-4 . TGTGCCAGCATCCATTTACAGGGGGGCGGCTACACCTTC CASIHLQGGGYTF
TRBJ2-5 TRBD1 TRBV5-1 . TGCGCCAGCAGCCCCCGGGACAGTCTATTGGAGACCCAGTACTTC CASSPRDSLLETQYF
TRBJ1-1 . TRBV9 . TGTGCCAGCAGCGTAGGGGGTGGGGACACTGAAGCTTTCTTT CASSVGGGDTEAFF
TRBJ1-6 . TRBV6-6 . TGTGCCAGCAGTTACTCGAAATCAGGGTTTCATTCACCCCTCCACTTT CASSYSKSGFHSPLHF
TRBJ1-5 TRBD1 TRBV15 . TGTGCCACCAGCAGAGGGACAGGGGCTAATCAGCCCCAGCATTTT CATSRGTGANQPQHF
TRBJ1-1 TRBD1 TRBV19 . TGTGCCAGTAGTTCCCGGACAGGGAACACTGAAGCTTTCTTT CASSSRTGNTEAFF
TRBJ1-2 TRBD1 TRBV29-1 . TGCAGCGTGCCGGGACAGGGGGAGGGATTGTACACCTTC CSVPGQGEGLYTF
TRBJ2-6 TRBD2 TRBV7-8 once TGTGCCAGCAGCTTAAGGCTTGCGGGAGTTGGGGCCAACGTCCTGACTTTC CASSLRLAGVGANVLTF
TRBJ2-5 TRBD2 TRBV18 . TGTGCCAGCTCACAGACTAGCATCGAGACCCAGTACTTC CASSQTSIETQYF
TRBJ2-4 . TRBV19 . TGTGCCAGTAGTATACAGGAGGGGGACATTCAGTACTTC CASSIQEGDIQYF
TRBJ1-1 . TRBV6-5 once TGTGCCAGCAGTTGGGCAGGGGCAGGGAACACTGAAGCTTTCTTT CASSWAGAGNTEAFF
TRBJ2-5 TRBD1 TRBV29-1 . TGCAGCGTTGACACGGGACAGGGGCAAGAGACCCAGTACTTC CSVDTGQGQETQYF
TRBJ2-7 TRBD1 TRBV4-3 . TGCGCCAGCAGCCAAGTACAGGGGCCCTACGAGCAGTACTTC CASSQVQGPYEQYF
TRBJ1-6 . TRBV7-9 . TGTGCCAGCAGCTCCCACAGGGCGGATAATTCACCCCTCCACTTT CASSSHRADNSPLHF
TRBJ2-3 TRBD1 TRBV15 . TGTGCCACCAGCGCGGGACAGGGTGACACAGATACGCAGTATTTT CATSAGQGDTDTQYF
TRBJ2-1 TRBD2 TRBV5-1 . TGCGCCAGTACAGCGGGGAGCTCCTACAATGAGCAGTTCTTC CASTAGSSYNEQFF
TRBJ2-1 TRBD2 TRBV2 . TGTGCCAGCAGACCGGGACTAGCGGGAGTAAAGGAGCAGTTCTTC CASRPGLAGVKEQFF
TRBJ1-5 . TRBV19 . TGTGCCAGTAGTATACAGGGTGGGCAGCCCCAGCATTTT CASSIQGGQPQHF
TRBJ2-7 TRBD1 TRBV4-2 . TGTGCCAGCAGCCAAGAACCGGGACAGGGGGCCGACGAGCAGTACTTC CASSQEPGQGADEQYF